The 25 T cell receptor beta chains below all came from one sample that was sequenced in a study of T cell responses to AZD1222 COVID-19 vaccine. Here immunoSEQ multiplex PCR was the method, and the copy in TCRdb shows in-frame clones only, minus some. Of roughly 150,000 clones listed, approximately 90% are singletons. This specimen was peripheral blood, taken 28 days after the second AZD1222 dose. The receptors originated from an adult who received the AZD1222 COVID-19 vaccine.

Turning to this clone: Compared with germline, one end of the junction differs, possibly owing to a read error. Other DNA sequences of this sample code for an identical CDR3. The V and J genes are TRBV3-1 (or the pseudogene TRBV3-2) and TRBJ2-5; no definite D call. From germline, CDR1 is LGHDT and CDR2 YNNKEL (reference sequence). The CDR3 contains 10 residues. This CDR3 reads CASSQETQYF. CDR3 bases: TGTGCCAGCAGTCAAGAGACCCAGTACTTC.

The J gene is TRBJ1-1, the V gene TRBV5-1; D remains ambiguous. The CDR3 contains 13 residues. The V and J ends lost 4 bases and 1 base respectively, with 8 bases between them. Germline V gene sequence: CDR1 SGHRS, CDR2 YFSETQ. DNA for the CDR3: TGCGCCAGCAGCGTAACACCGAACACTGAAGCTTTCTTT. Protein product: CASSVTPNTEAFF. The whole variable domain, filled in from reference TRBV5-1 and TRBJ1-1, reads KAGVTQTPRYLIKTRGQQVTLSCSPISGHRSVSWYQQTPGQGLQFLFEYFSETQRNKGNFPGRFSGRQFSNSRSEMNVSTLELGDSALYLCASSVTPNTEAFFGQGTRLTVV.

The chain employs TRBV2 and TRBJ2-5; the D gene is possibly TRBD1 (6 bases). Germline V gene data show CDR1 as SNHLY and CDR2 as FYNNEI. CDR3 length: 13 residues. With 6 bases removed from V and 1 base from J, the gap between germline ends came to 9 bases. The CDR3 nucleotides read TGTGCCAGCAGGACAGGTGTCCAAGAGACCCAGTACTTC. Amino acid sequence: CASRTGVQETQYF. Combining the CDR3 with reference TRBV2 and TRBJ2-5 gives the whole variable domain EPEVTQTPSHQVTQMGQEVILRCVPISNHLYFYWYRQILGQKVEFLVSFYNNEISEKSEIFDDQFSVERPDGSNFTLKIRSTKLEDSAMYFCASRTGVQETQYFGPGTRLLVL.

Here the CDR3 DNA reads TGTGCCACCAGCAGAGACAGGGGAGGAGGCTACACCTTC. It translates to CATSRDRGGGYTF. V is TRBV15 and J is TRBJ1-2; possibly TRBD1 for D (6 bases). This CDR3 is 13 amino acids long. CDR1 is LNHNV, CDR2 YYDKDF, per germline (reference sequence). V was clipped by 0 bases and J by 8 bases, with 10 bases between them.

J is TRBJ2-2 and V is TRBV5-6, with D perhaps given as TRBD1 or TRBD2 (5 bases each). V was clipped by 5 bases and J by 2 bases, with 16 bases between them. The CDR3 loop spans 16 amino acids. Germline CDR1 SGHDT, CDR2 YYEEEE. CDR3 nucleotide sequence: TGTGCCAGCAGTGAGACCGGGACGCGAAACACCGGGGAGCTGTTTTTT. It translates to CASSETGTRNTGELFF.

CDR3 region: CAGHRGGTEAFF. The DNA for the CDR3 is TGCGCCGGCCACAGGGGGGGGACTGAAGCTTTCTTT. This rearrangement joins TRBV10-2 to TRBJ1-1; 8 bases line up with TRBD1. The V gene's germline CDR1 is WSHSY and CDR2 SAAADI. V lost 11 bases and J lost 5; bases outside the gene matches: 7. CDR3 length: 12 residues.

The V call is TRBV12-5, the J call TRBJ1-2; 9 bases match TRBD1. Trimming took 3 bases from V and 7 from J; bases not matched to a gene: 6. Germline V gene lookup returns CDR1 LGHNT and CDR2 FRNRAP. The CDR3 contains 14 residues. CDR3 region: CASGLGGQGGGYTF. In DNA form, the CDR3 reads TGTGCTAGTGGTTTAGGGGGACAGGGAGGTGGCTACACCTTC.

The chain employs TRBV7-2 and TRBJ2-3; TRBD2 agrees at 9 bases. CDR1 is SGHTA and CDR2 is FQGNSA in the germline V gene. The CDR3 totals 14 residues. Trimming took 6 bases from V and 0 from J; bases not matched to a gene: 1. For the CDR3, the DNA is TGTGCCAGCAGGGGACTAGCCAGCACAGATACGCAGTATTTT. This gives the protein CASRGLASTDTQYF.

The chain has TRBV2 and TRBJ1-2; 8 bases are shared with TRBD1. V gave up 6 bases and J gave up 7 bases; unmatched junction bases: 10. CDR1 is SNHLY and CDR2 is FYNNEI in the germline V gene. The CDR3 extends over 14 amino acids. DNA for the CDR3: TGTGCCAGCAGACCGAGGACAGGGACGGGTGGCTACACCTTC. Translation gives CASRPRTGTGGYTF.

V is TRBV19 and J is TRBJ2-2; no definite D call. From germline, CDR1 is LNHDA and CDR2 SQIVND (reference sequence). The CDR3 is 16 residues long. Trimming stripped 6 bases from V and 1 base from J, with 15 bases between. The DNA for the CDR3 is TGTGCCAGTAGCCCAAGGGCAGGAGAGAACACCGGGGAGCTGTTTTTT. Residues: CASSPRAGENTGELFF.

This sequence joins TRBV5-1 and TRBJ1-1; D is uncertain. The germline V gene has CDR1 SGHRS and CDR2 YFSETQ. The CDR3 contains 14 residues. Trimming pared 4 bases from V and 2 bases from J, leaving 12 bases between. For the CDR3, the DNA is TGCGCCAGCAGCCACCGACCCGAAAACACTGAAGCTTTCTTT. Amino acids: CASSHRPENTEAFF.

This rearrangement joins TRBV18 to TRBJ2-1; TRBD2 agrees at 12 bases. Unmatched junction bases numbered 2, after V lost 1 base and J lost 10 bases. The CDR3 consists of 14 residues. Germline V lookup: CDR1 KGHSH, CDR2 LQKENI. The CDR3 DNA is TGTGCCAGCTCACCACTCACTAGCGGGAGGGAGCAGTTCTTC. Amino acid sequence: CASSPLTSGREQFF. The full variable domain, in which reference TRBV18 and TRBJ2-1 provide the parts outside the CDR3, is NAGVMQNPRHLVRRRGQEARLRCSPMKGHSHVYWYRQLPEEGLKFMVYLQKENIIDESGMPKERFSAEFPKEGPSILRIQQVVRGDSAAYFCASSPLTSGREQFFGPGTRLTVL.

The chain uses TRBV19 and TRBJ1-4, with 8 nucleotides matching TRBD1. In germline, CDR1 is LNHDA, CDR2 SQIVND (reference sequence). Trimming took 2 bases from V and 8 from J; bases not matched to a gene: 7. The CDR3 consists of 15 residues. The CDR3 reads CASSIRTQGAEKLFF. The DNA for the CDR3 is TGTGCCAGTAGTATAAGGACCCAGGGGGCGGAAAAACTGTTTTTT.

The rearrangement joins TRBV12-3 or TRBV12-4 to TRBJ2-3; no clear D gene. V was pared by 6 bases and J by 6 bases, with 7 bases between. The CDR3 is 11 amino acids. The CDR3 loop reads CASSPRDTQYF. The CDR3 DNA reads as TGTGCCAGCAGCCCAAGGGATACGCAGTATTTT.

The table lists this clone with a few counts. The rearrangement uses TRBV7-8 and TRBJ1-1; weak D call: TRBD1 (6 bases). The CDR3 spans 16 residues. Germline V gene lookup returns CDR1 SGHVS and CDR2 FQNEAQ. V lost 0 bases to trimming and J lost 4 bases, with 15 bases between them. CDR3 region: CASSLAATRDTTEAFF. CDR3 nucleotides: TGTGCCAGCAGCTTAGCGGCTACTCGGGACACCACTGAAGCTTTCTTT.

This chain uses TRBV18 with TRBJ2-7, with 8 bases matching TRBD2. The CDR3 totals 15 residues. Germline V CDR1 and CDR2: KGHSH, LQKENI. The V segment lost 6 bases and the J segment 7 bases; nucleotides outside the gene matches: 14. CDR3 sequence (DNA): TGTGCCAGCTCCCGTCCGGGACTAGGGGGTGGTGAGCAGTACTTC. Translation: CASSRPGLGGGEQYF.

The chain recombines TRBV6-6 with TRBJ2-1; D call uncertain. The germline V and J ends were trimmed by 6 bases and 7 bases, with 10 bases remaining between them. The length of the CDR3 is 12 residues. CDR1 and CDR2 (germline): MNHNY, SVGAGI (reference sequence). The CDR3 spells CASSPIPNEQFF. The CDR3 DNA sequence: TGTGCCAGCAGCCCGATCCCAAATGAGCAGTTCTTC.

The rearrangement uses TRBV7-8 and TRBJ1-1; no definite D call. The germline V gene has CDR1 SGHVS and CDR2 FQNEAQ. The V end lost 1 base, the J end lost 1 base, and 16 bases lay between the germline ends. CDR3 length: 17 residues. CDR3 loop: CASSLGRRSTGNTEAFF. CDR3 in DNA: TGTGCCAGCAGCTTAGGGCGGAGATCAACTGGGAACACTGAAGCTTTCTTT.

The chain combines TRBV3-1 (or the pseudogene TRBV3-2) with TRBJ1-3; D ambiguous. V was trimmed by 5 bases and J by 5 bases, leaving 10 bases between them. Germline V gene data show CDR1 as LGHDT and CDR2 as YNNKEL (reference sequence). The CDR3 contains 13 residues. CDR3 sequence reads: CASSLRTRNTIYF. CDR3 nucleotides: TGTGCCAGCAGCTTACGGACTCGAAACACCATATATTTT.

The CDR3 is CASSLGTVTGELFF. CDR3 bases: TGCGCCAGCAGCTTGGGGACAGTAACCGGGGAGCTGTTTTTT. V usage is TRBV5-1 and J usage is TRBJ2-2; D is perhaps TRBD1 (6 bases). The CDR3 sequence is 14 residues long. Germline lookup yields CDR1 SGHRS and CDR2 YFSETQ. Trimming cost V 0 bases and J 5 bases, with 8 bases left between them. Complete variable domain (other parts from reference TRBV5-1 and TRBJ2-2): KAGVTQTPRYLIKTRGQQVTLSCSPISGHRSVSWYQQTPGQGLQFLFEYFSETQRNKGNFPGRFSGRQFSNSRSEMNVSTLELGDSALYLCASSLGTVTGELFFGEGSRLTVL.

This chain connects TRBV3-1 (or the pseudogene TRBV3-2) to TRBJ2-1, with TRBD2 matching over 7 bases. The CDR3 is 17 amino acids. Germline loops: CDR1 LGHDT, CDR2 YNNKEL (reference sequence). The junction had 7 bases not matched to a gene; V was cut back by 0 bases and J by 2 bases. The CDR3 reads CASSQDGGGRTYNEQFF. In DNA form, the CDR3 reads TGTGCCAGCAGCCAAGATGGGGGGGGACGGACCTACAATGAGCAGTTCTTC.

V and J are TRBV10-3 and TRBJ1-1; D uncertain. Trimming shortened V by 6 bases and J by 1 base, and 9 bases separated the two germline ends. This CDR3 is 13 amino acids long. Germline assignment: CDR1 ENHRY and CDR2 SYGVKD. CDR3 residues: CAISVAGNTEAFF. CDR3 coding DNA: TGTGCCATCAGCGTTGCAGGGAACACTGAAGCTTTCTTT.

This clone has just one count. CDR3 in amino acids: CASIGPRTGAVVTF. As DNA, the CDR3 is TGTGCCAGCATCGGCCCGAGGACAGGGGCGGTTGTCACCTTC. V usage is TRBV28 and J usage is TRBJ1-2; TRBD1 matches 9 bases. V lost 7 bases and J lost 13; bases outside the gene matches: 16. CDR3 size: 14 residues. Looked up from germline, CDR1 is MDHEN and CDR2 is SYDVKM.

In nucleotides, the CDR3 is TGTGCCAGCAGCCAGGGGGTAAGCACTGAAGCTTTCTTT. This encodes CASSQGVSTEAFF. The chain joins TRBV14 to TRBJ1-1; possibly TRBD1 for D (5 bases). Germline CDR1 and CDR2: SGHDN and FVKESK. This CDR3 is built from 13 residues. Trimming took 3 bases from V and 4 from J, leaving 9 bases between them.

CDR3 sequence: CSVEGYGEAFF. The CDR3 coding sequence is TGCAGCGTTGAAGGCTACGGTGAAGCTTTCTTT. The chain employs TRBV29-1 and TRBJ1-1; D gene uncertain. The V end was cut by 1 base, the J end by 7 bases, with 7 bases between. Germline CDR1 and CDR2: SQVTM and ANQGSEA. The CDR3 sequence is 11 residues long.